The rows below give T cell receptor beta chains drawn from one sample of a study of cytomegalovirus exposure and HLA in healthy donors. Assay used: immunoSEQ multiplex PCR; TCRdb lists only in-frame clones, some missing. The repertoire has 150,000 to 200,000 clones, roughly four fifths of them found once; the top ten carry under 2.5%. The sample comprised PBMCs. Receptor source: a woman aged 25 to 39 in good health and CMV-seropositive. The CDR3 runs from the conserved cysteine through the conserved F or W. A D gene is named only where the DNA matches it firmly. Clone sizes are given selectively: once, few, many, or a class where the clone is expanded.

>TRBV6-1|-|-|TRBJ1-2|12
TGTGCCAGCATGGGCAGGGATTATGGCTACACCTTC
CASMGRDYGYTF
>TRBV6-5|-|-|TRBJ1-1|16
TGTGCCAGCAGTTACCGAAATACAGGGTACCGCAATGAAGCTTTCTTT
CASSYRNTGYRNEAFF
>TRBV30|TRBD1|-|TRBJ1-1|14
TGTGCCTGGGGACAGGGGGTACGGAACACTGAAGCTTTCTTT
CAWGQGVRNTEAFF
>TRBV7-8|TRBD2|-|TRBJ2-5|13
TGTGCCAGCAGCCTTGGGACTAGTGGGACCCAGTACTTC
CASSLGTSGTQYF
>TRBV10-3|-|-|TRBJ1-1|15
TGTGCCATCAGTGAAATTGGCAGGGGGAACACTGAAGCTTTCTTT
CAISEIGRGNTEAFF
>TRBV25-1|-|-|TRBJ1-1|12
TGTGCCAGCACCCTTGGGAGTAGGGAAGCTTTCTTT
CASTLGSREAFF
>TRBV19|TRBD2|-|TRBJ2-1|15
TGTGCCAGTAGTATCGGGACTAGCGGAGTCAGTGAGCAGTTCTTC
CASSIGTSGVSEQFF
>TRBV2|-|-|TRBJ2-7|13
TGTGCCAGCAGCCGCGGGGCGGATTTCGAGCAGTACTTC
CASSRGADFEQYF
>TRBV7-7|-|-|TRBJ2-2|15
TGTGCCAGCAGCTTGGGCAGGGCGAACACCGGGGAGCTGTTTTTT
CASSLGRANTGELFF
>TRBV7-2|-|-|TRBJ1-1|15
TGTGCCAGCAGCGCTCTAGGGTTAGGGGTCACTGAAGCTTTCTTT
CASSALGLGVTEAFF
>TRBV7-9|TRBD1|-|TRBJ1-1|14
TGTTCCAGCAGCAAGGGACAGTCGAACACTGAAGCTTTCTTT
CSSSKGQSNTEAFF
>TRBV6-1|TRBD1|-|TRBJ2-3|15
TGTGCCAGCAGCAAGGACAGGGGGTCCCCAGATACGCAGTATTTT
CASSKDRGSPDTQYF
>TRBV7-2|-|-|TRBJ2-6|14
TGTGCCAGCAGGCGCGGGCACGGGGCCAACGTCCTGACTTTC
CASRRGHGANVLTF
>TRBV10-3|-|-|TRBJ1-5|13
TGTGCCATCAGACTCGACATCAATCAGCCCCAGCATTTT
CAIRLDINQPQHF
>TRBV7-8|TRBD1|-|TRBJ1-6|17
TGTGCCAGCAGCCTACCGGGACAGGGAACCTATAATTCACCCCTCCACTTT
CASSLPGQGTYNSPLHF
>TRBV19|TRBD1|-|TRBJ2-7|15
TGTGCCAGTAGTAGCCGGGACAGGTGGCCCTACGAGCAGTACTTC
CASSSRDRWPYEQYF
>TRBV19|-|-|TRBJ1-1|15
TGTGCCAGTAGTCCCGTTGGGGGCCTCACGACTGGAGCTTTCTTT
CASSPVGGLTTGAFF
>TRBV30|-|-|TRBJ1-2|15
TGTGCCTGGTCCAAGGGAGGGGACCCTAACTATGGCTACACCTTC
CAWSKGGDPNYGYTF
>TRBV28|TRBD1|few|TRBJ1-4|14
TGTGCCAGCAGTCTACGACAGGGGGATGAAAAACTGTTTTTT
CASSLRQGDEKLFF
>TRBV9|-|-|TRBJ1-3|16
TGTGCCAGCAGCGTAGCTAGCGTCAGCTCTGGAAACACCATATATTTT
CASSVASVSSGNTIYF
>TRBV9|TRBD2|-|TRBJ2-3|14
TGTGCCAGCGCCCCGGGACTAGCGACAGATACGCAGTATTTT
CASAPGLATDTQYF
>TRBV14|TRBD2|-|TRBJ2-5|16
TGTGCCAGCAGCCAAGTAAGGACTAGCGGGAAAGAGACCCAGTACTTC
CASSQVRTSGKETQYF
>TRBV5-1|-|-|TRBJ1-6|17
TGCGCCAGCAGCTCCACAGCAACGAAGGGGTTTAATTCACCCCTCCACTTT
CASSSTATKGFNSPLHF